This passage covers 20 T cell receptor beta chains from one sample sequenced in a study of T-cell reconstitution after alpha-beta-depleted transplantation in children. Unique molecular identifiers were incorporated when the TCRbeta library was constructed. TCRdb re-called the PCR reads with MiXCR, one entry per CDR3 protein. The sample consists of 700,000 or so distinct CDR3 sequences, around 13% of them appearing once. The sample in question was PBMCs, obtained before TCRalphabeta/CD19-depleted stem cell transplant. The source of these receptors is a girl aged 2 to 10 with congenital amegakaryocytic thrombocytopenia, due to receive a stem cell transplant.

The V call is TRBV19, the J call TRBJ2-7; D may match TRBD1 or TRBD2 (5 bases each). Trimming left V 5 bases short and J 2 bases short, with 16 bases between. Germline loops: CDR1 LNHDA, CDR2 SQIVND (reference sequence). The length of the CDR3 is 15 residues. CDR3 nucleotide sequence: TGTGCCAGTAGTCCCTTTCTTGGGGGAACCTACGAGCAGTACTTC. Amino acids: CASSPFLGGTYEQYF.

In this sample, this clonotype turned up a few times. The chain employs TRBV30 and TRBJ2-7; D might be TRBD2 (6 bases). Looked up from germline, CDR1 is GTSNPN and CDR2 is SVGIG (reference sequence). The CDR3 contains 12 residues. The V gene lost 0 bases and the J gene lost 9 bases, with 12 bases spanning the gap. As DNA, the CDR3 is TGTGCCTGGAGTGTAACGGCCGGGAGGCAGTACTTC. Its protein product is CAWSVTAGRQYF.

V usage is TRBV25-1 and J usage is TRBJ2-1; D is perhaps TRBD2 (6 bases). This CDR3 region has 15 residues. CDR1 and CDR2 from the germline V gene are MGHDK and SYGVNS. V shed 3 bases and J shed 5 bases, with 14 bases lying between them. CDR3 sequence: CASSDPGLLNNEQFF. The CDR3 bases are TGTGCCAGCAGTGACCCGGGACTTTTAAACAATGAGCAGTTCTTC.

A few counts support this clonotype. This chain links TRBV5-1 with TRBJ2-5; TRBD2 agrees at 8 bases. V was clipped by 6 bases and J by 5 bases; unmatched bases: 9. This CDR3 is built from 14 residues. Germline CDR1 SGHRS, CDR2 YFSETQ. The CDR3 loop is CASTPTSGQETQYF. The DNA of the CDR3 is TGCGCCAGCACCCCTACTAGCGGACAGGAGACCCAGTACTTC.

There are many counts of this clonotype. This rearrangement joins TRBV5-1 to TRBJ2-6, with TRBD2 as a possible D gene (5 bases). V was pared by 5 bases and J by 2 bases, with 11 bases between. The CDR3 spans 15 residues. CDR1 SGHRS and CDR2 YFSETQ come from the germline V gene. As DNA, the CDR3 is TGCGCCAGCAGTTCGACTAAGACTGGGGCCAACGTCCTGACTTTC. This translates into CASSSTKTGANVLTF.

In this sample, this clonotype turned up many times. The V and J genes are TRBV6-1 and TRBJ2-7; TRBD2 is a possible D gene (6 bases). Germline CDR1 is MNHNS and CDR2 is SASEGT. Trimming removed 10 bases at V and 3 bases at J, with 25 bases between. The CDR3 loop spans 16 amino acids. This CDR3 is CATNSLRRGRDYEQYF. The CDR3 DNA sequence: TGTGCCACCAACTCTCTGAGGCGGGGCCGAGACTACGAGCAGTACTTC.

This clonotype has at least ten counts. This sequence joins TRBV12-3 or TRBV12-4 and TRBJ1-4; D is uncertain. Trimming shortened V by 2 bases and J by 0 bases, and 1 base separated the two germline ends. The length of the CDR3 is 13 residues. The CDR3: CASSLTTNEKLFF. The CDR3 bases are TGTGCCAGCAGTTTAACAACTAATGAAAAACTGTTTTTT.

This clonotype was recorded a few times. The J gene is TRBJ2-1, the V gene TRBV5-1; 7 nucleotides agree with TRBD2. V dropped 3 bases and J dropped 3; count of bases not matched to a gene: 6. The CDR3 contains 15 residues. Germline V gene sequence: CDR1 SGHRS, CDR2 YFSETQ. CDR3 amino acids: CASSSSQRGYNEQFF. The CDR3 nucleotides are TGCGCCAGCAGCTCCTCCCAGCGGGGCTACAATGAGCAGTTCTTC.

The chain recombines TRBV18 with TRBJ1-6; unclear D gene. The CDR3 totals 12 residues. V lost 3 bases and J lost 5, with 2 bases in between. Germline V gene sequence: CDR1 KGHSH, CDR2 LQKENI. CDR3 protein: CASSPDNSPLHF. The CDR3 DNA is TGTGCCAGCTCACCTGATAATTCACCCCTCCACTTT. Using reference TRBV18 and TRBJ1-6 for the parts outside the CDR3, the full variable domain is NAGVMQNPRHLVRRRGQEARLRCSPMKGHSHVYWYRQLPEEGLKFMVYLQKENIIDESGMPKERFSAEFPKEGPSILRIQQVVRGDSAAYFCASSPDNSPLHFGNGTRLTVT.

This clonotype was counted between two and nine times. The V gene is TRBV7-6, the J gene TRBJ2-2, with 11 nucleotides matching TRBD2. The length of the CDR3 is 18 residues. V lost 1 base, J lost 4 bases, and 8 bases stayed unmatched. CDR1 SGHVS and CDR2 FNYEAQ come from the germline V gene. CDR3 amino acids: CASSLVSSGRSLTGELFF. The CDR3 DNA reads TGTGCCAGCAGCTTAGTGTCTAGCGGGAGGTCTCTCACCGGGGAGCTGTTTTTT.

This clonotype was counted between two and nine times. The chain is built from TRBV5-1 and TRBJ2-2; D possibly corresponds to TRBD1 (6 bases). V was clipped by 2 bases and J by 6 bases, with 11 bases between them. Germline V gives CDR1 SGHRS, CDR2 YFSETQ. The CDR3 consists of 14 residues. The CDR3 region is CASSLEQGPGELFF. In nucleotides, the CDR3 is TGCGCCAGCAGCTTAGAACAGGGACCCGGGGAGCTGTTTTTT.

This clonotype was detected ten times or more. The chain combines TRBV29-1 with TRBJ2-1; 14 positions agree with TRBD2. Germline V gene lookup returns CDR1 SQVTM and CDR2 ANQGSEA. The V gene end was trimmed by 7 bases and the J gene end by 6 bases; junction bases not matched to a gene: 17. The CDR3 covers 18 residues. The CDR3 region is CSAIGQGATSGRVNEQFF. CDR3 nucleotides: TGCAGCGCTATAGGACAGGGGGCGACTAGCGGGAGGGTCAATGAGCAGTTCTTC.

This clonotype was seen many times. The chain combines TRBV15 with TRBJ2-7; 11 nucleotides agree with TRBD2. Looked up from germline, CDR1 is LNHNV and CDR2 is YYDKDF (reference sequence). J lost 6 bases, V lost 0 bases, and 13 bases had no gene match. The CDR3 is 18 amino acids. CDR3 region: CATSRDSVGTSGPGEQYF. The CDR3 coding sequence is TGTGCCACCAGCAGAGATAGCGTAGGGACTAGCGGTCCCGGCGAGCAGTACTTC.

This clonotype was seen repeatedly, ten times or more. The chain has TRBV6-6 and TRBJ2-1, with D uncertain. The V end was cut by 3 bases, the J end by 8 bases, with 2 bases between. CDR1 and CDR2 from the germline V gene are MNHNY and SVGAGI (reference sequence). The CDR3 covers 10 residues. The CDR3 region is CASSYDEQFF. CDR3 sequence (DNA): TGTGCCAGCAGTTATGATGAGCAGTTCTTC.

This clonotype was seen many times. DNA for the CDR3: TGTGCCAGCAGCTTAGCGCCATGGAGCGGGATCACAGATACGCAGTATTTT. Its translation is CASSLAPWSGITDTQYF. The V call is TRBV7-6, the J call TRBJ2-3, with TRBD2 identical over 7 bases. Germline V gene lookup returns CDR1 SGHVS and CDR2 FNYEAQ. Trimming cost V 0 bases and J 2 bases; bases outside gene matches: 8. The CDR3 spans 17 residues.

The table lists this clonotype with many counts. J is TRBJ2-2 and V is TRBV5-1; the D gene is possibly TRBD1 (5 bases). This CDR3 spans 15 amino acids. V was trimmed by 6 bases and J by 5 bases, leaving 17 bases between them. The germline gives CDR1 SGHRS, CDR2 YFSETQ. CDR3 residues: CASKLQGAWTGELFF. As DNA, the CDR3 is TGCGCCAGCAAACTCCAAGGGGCCTGGACCGGGGAGCTGTTTTTT.

The gene calls are TRBV29-1 and TRBJ2-7; 8 bases line up with TRBD2. This CDR3 has 13 residues. Germline V lookup: CDR1 SQVTM, CDR2 ANQGSEA. V shed 4 bases and J 7 bases; nucleotides not matched to a gene: 9. CDR3 sequence reads: CSVGFSGISEQYF. The CDR3 nucleotides are TGCAGCGTTGGTTTTAGCGGGATATCTGAGCAGTACTTC.

This clonotype came up a few times. V gene TRBV4-2 combines with J gene TRBJ1-6; D is perhaps TRBD1 (6 bases). Trimming pared 3 bases from V and 1 base from J, leaving 16 bases between. The length of the CDR3 is 18 residues. Germline-derived CDR1 and CDR2 are LGHNA and YNFKEQ. The CDR3 nucleotides read TGTGCCAGCAGCCATCAAGCCTTCCAGGGGTCCTATAATTCACCCCTCCACTTT. Residues: CASSHQAFQGSYNSPLHF.

This clonotype occurred a few times. V is TRBV6-5 and J is TRBJ2-7; D is ambiguous. From germline, CDR1 is MNHEY and CDR2 SVGAGI. The CDR3 covers 15 residues. The germline V and J ends were trimmed by 0 bases and 2 bases, with 11 bases remaining between them. In nucleotides, the CDR3 is TGTGCCAGCAGTTACTCGTATGCCGGAGCCTACGAGCAGTACTTC. It yields the protein CASSYSYAGAYEQYF.

This clonotype was seen only a few times. The chain couples TRBV12-3 or TRBV12-4 to TRBJ2-1; possible D gene TRBD2, 5 bases. The CDR3 is 13 residues long. The V gene lost 6 bases and the J gene lost 15 bases, with 21 bases spanning the gap. The CDR3 nucleotides read TGTGCCAGCAGCGACACCTATAAGGAGGTCGGGTTCTTC. As protein: CASSDTYKEVGFF.